The following is a T cell receptor (beta chain) sequence with its context. Antigen specificity is unknown. These data are taken from a study of identical twins. Template switching added a universal primer site, and cDNA bore unique molecular identifiers. TCRdb independently ran MiXCR on the 5' RACE reads; one entry per CDR3 protein. The data contain 700,000 or so distinct CDR3 sequences, roughly 8% of them singletons. The V gene lost 0 bases and the J gene lost 4 bases, with 13 bases spanning the gap. The CDR3 has 16 amino acids. CDR1 is LGHNA, CDR2 YNFKEQ, per germline. Study-wide points: Sequences that were beta out-of-frame showed weaker excess twin sharing. Insertions were fewer in abundant cord blood beta clonotypes, whereas memory repertoires showed none of this pattern. It was cross-sectional statistical analysis, not following the same donors, that the conclusions relied on.

These data also formed part of another study, on yellow fever vaccine responses in identical twins.

J is TRBJ2-1 and V is TRBV4-2; possible D gene TRBD2, 5 bases. The sample was PBMCs. The sequence derives from a woman younger than 30 in good health. CDR3 sequence reads: CASSQESAEPYNEQFF. The CDR3 nucleotides are TGTGCCAGCAGCCAAGAATCAGCGGAGCCTTACAATGAGCAGTTCTTC.